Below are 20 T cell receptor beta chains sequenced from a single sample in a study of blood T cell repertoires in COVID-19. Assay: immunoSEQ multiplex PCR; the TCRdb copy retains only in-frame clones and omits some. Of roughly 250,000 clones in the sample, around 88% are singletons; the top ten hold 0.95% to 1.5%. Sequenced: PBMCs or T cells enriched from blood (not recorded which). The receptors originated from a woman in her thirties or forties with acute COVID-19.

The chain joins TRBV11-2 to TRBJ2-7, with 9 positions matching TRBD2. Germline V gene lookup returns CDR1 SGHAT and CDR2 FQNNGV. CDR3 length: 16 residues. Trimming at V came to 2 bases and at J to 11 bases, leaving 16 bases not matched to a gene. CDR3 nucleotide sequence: TGTGCCAGCAGCTTATCCGGTAGCGGGAGTTTGCGAGGAGAGTACTTC. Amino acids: CASSLSGSGSLRGEYF.

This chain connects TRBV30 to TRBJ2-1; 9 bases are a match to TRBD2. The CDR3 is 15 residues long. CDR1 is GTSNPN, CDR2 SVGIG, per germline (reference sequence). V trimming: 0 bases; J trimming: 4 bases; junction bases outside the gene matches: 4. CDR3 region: CAWSVLAGGYNEQFF. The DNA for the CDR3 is TGTGCCTGGAGTGTACTGGCGGGAGGGTACAATGAGCAGTTCTTC. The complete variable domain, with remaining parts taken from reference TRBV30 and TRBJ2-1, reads SQTIHQWPATLVQPVGSPLSLECTVEGTSNPNLYWYRQAAGRGLQLLFYSVGIGQISSEVPQNLSASRPQDRQFILSSKKLLLSDSGFYLCAWSVLAGGYNEQFFGPGTRLTVL.

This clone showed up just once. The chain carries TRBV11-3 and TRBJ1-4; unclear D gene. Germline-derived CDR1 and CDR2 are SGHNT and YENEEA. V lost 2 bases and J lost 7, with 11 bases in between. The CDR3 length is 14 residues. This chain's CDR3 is CASSLSGGGEKLFF. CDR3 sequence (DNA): TGTGCCAGCAGCTTATCGGGCGGAGGTGAAAAACTGTTTTTT. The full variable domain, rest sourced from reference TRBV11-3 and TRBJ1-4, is EAGVVQSPRYKIIEKKQPVAFWCNPISGHNTLYWYLQNLGQGPELLIRYENEEAVDDSQLPKDRFSAERLKGVDSTLKIQPAELGDSAVYLCASSLSGGGEKLFFGSGTQLSVL.

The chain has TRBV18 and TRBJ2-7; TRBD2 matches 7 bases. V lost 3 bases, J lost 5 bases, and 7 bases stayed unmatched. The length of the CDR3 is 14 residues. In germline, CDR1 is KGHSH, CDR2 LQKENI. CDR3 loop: CASSPTGGDHEQYF. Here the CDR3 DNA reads TGTGCCAGCTCACCCACTGGGGGGGACCACGAGCAGTACTTC.

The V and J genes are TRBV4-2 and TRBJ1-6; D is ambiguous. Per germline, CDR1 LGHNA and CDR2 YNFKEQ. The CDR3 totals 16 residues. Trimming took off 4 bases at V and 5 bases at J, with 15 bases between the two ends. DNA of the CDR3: TGTGCCAGCAGCCCCTTTGTGGGGAGGAATAATTCACCCCTCCACTTT. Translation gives CASSPFVGRNNSPLHF.

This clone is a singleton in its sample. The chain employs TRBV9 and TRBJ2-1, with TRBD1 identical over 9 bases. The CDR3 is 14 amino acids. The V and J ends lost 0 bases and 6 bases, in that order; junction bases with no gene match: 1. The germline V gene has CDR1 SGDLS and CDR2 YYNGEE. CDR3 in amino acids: CASSVVGQGNEQFF. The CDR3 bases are TGTGCCAGCAGCGTAGTGGGACAGGGCAATGAGCAGTTCTTC.

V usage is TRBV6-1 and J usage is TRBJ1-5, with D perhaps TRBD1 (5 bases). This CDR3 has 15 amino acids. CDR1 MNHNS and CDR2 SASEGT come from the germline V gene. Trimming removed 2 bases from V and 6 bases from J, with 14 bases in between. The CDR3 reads CASSEQRRRGQPQHF. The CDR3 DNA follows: TGTGCCAGCAGTGAACAAAGGAGGAGGGGTCAGCCCCAGCATTTT.

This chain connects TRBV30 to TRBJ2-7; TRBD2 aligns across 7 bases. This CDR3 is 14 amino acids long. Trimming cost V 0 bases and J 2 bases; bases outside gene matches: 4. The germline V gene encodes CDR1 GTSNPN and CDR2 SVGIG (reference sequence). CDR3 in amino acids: CAWSVMSGTYEQYF. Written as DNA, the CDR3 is TGTGCCTGGAGTGTAATGAGCGGGACCTACGAGCAGTACTTC. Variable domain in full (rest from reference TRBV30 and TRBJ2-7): SQTIHQWPATLVQPVGSPLSLECTVEGTSNPNLYWYRQAAGRGLQLLFYSVGIGQISSEVPQNLSASRPQDRQFILSSKKLLLSDSGFYLCAWSVMSGTYEQYFGPGTRLTVT.

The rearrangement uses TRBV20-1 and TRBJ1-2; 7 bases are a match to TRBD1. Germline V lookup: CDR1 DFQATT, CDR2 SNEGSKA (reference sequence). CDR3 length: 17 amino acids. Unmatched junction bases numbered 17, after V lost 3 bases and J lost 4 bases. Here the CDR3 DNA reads TGCAGTGCTAGTGACGGGGGACGACAGGGCCACCCCTATGGCTACACCTTC. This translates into CSASDGGRQGHPYGYTF.

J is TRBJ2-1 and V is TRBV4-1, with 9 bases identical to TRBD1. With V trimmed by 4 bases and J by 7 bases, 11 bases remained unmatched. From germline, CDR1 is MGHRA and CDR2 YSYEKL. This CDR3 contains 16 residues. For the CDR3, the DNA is TGCGCCAGCAGCCTTCAGCCCGGGACAGGGTATAATGAGCAGTTCTTC. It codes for CASSLQPGTGYNEQFF.

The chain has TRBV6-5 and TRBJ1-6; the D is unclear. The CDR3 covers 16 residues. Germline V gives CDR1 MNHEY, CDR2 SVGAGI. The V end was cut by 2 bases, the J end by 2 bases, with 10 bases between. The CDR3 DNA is TGTGCCAGCAGTTACGCCGACGGGGCCTATAATTCACCCCTCCACTTT. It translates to CASSYADGAYNSPLHF.

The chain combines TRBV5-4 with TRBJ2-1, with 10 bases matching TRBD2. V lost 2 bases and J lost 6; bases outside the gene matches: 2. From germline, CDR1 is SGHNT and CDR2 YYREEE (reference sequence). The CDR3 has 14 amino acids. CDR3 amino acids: CASSLAGGRNEQFF. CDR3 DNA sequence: TGTGCCAGCAGCTTAGCGGGAGGGCGCAATGAGCAGTTCTTC.

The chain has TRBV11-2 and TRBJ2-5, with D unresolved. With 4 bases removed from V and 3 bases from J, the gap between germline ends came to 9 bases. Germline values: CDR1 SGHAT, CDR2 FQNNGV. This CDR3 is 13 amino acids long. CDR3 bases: TGTGCCAGCAGCTCCGTGGCGGAAGAGACCCAGTACTTC. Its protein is CASSSVAEETQYF.

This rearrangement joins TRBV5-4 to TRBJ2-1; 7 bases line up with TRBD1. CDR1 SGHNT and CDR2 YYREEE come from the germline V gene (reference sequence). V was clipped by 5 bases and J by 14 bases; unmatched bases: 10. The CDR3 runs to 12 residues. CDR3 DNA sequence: TGTGCCAGCAGTTTACAGGGGCTAGATGAGTTCTTC. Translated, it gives CASSLQGLDEFF.

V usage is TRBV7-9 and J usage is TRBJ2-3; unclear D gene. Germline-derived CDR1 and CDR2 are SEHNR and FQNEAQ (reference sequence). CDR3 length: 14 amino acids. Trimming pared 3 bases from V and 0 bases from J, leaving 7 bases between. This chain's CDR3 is CASSFWASTDTQYF. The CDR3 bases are TGTGCCAGCAGCTTTTGGGCCAGCACAGATACGCAGTATTTT. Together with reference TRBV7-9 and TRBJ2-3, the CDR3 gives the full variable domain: DTGVSQNPRHKITKRGQNVTFRCDPISEHNRLYWYRQTLGQGPEFLTYFQNEAQLEKSRLLSDRFSAERPKGSFSTLEIQRTEQGDSAMYLCASSFWASTDTQYFGPGTRLTVL.

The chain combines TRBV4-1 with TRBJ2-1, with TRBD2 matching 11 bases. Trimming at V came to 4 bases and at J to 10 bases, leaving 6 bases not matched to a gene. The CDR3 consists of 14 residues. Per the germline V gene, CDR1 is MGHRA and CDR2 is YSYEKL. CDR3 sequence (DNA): TGCGCCAGCAGCCTAGCCGGGACTAGCGGAGAGCAGTTCTTC. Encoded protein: CASSLAGTSGEQFF.

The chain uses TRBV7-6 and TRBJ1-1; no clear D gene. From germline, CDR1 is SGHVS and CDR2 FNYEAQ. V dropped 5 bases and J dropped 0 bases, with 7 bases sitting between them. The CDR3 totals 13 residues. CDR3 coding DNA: TGTGCCAGCAGCAAGCAGGTGAACACTGAAGCTTTCTTT. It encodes CASSKQVNTEAFF. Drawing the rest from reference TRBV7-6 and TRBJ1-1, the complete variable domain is GAGVSQSPRYKVTKRGQDVALRCDPISGHVSLYWYRQALGQGPEFLTYFNYEAQQDKSGLPNDRFSAERPEGSISTLTIQRTEQRDSAMYRCASSKQVNTEAFFGQGTRLTVV.

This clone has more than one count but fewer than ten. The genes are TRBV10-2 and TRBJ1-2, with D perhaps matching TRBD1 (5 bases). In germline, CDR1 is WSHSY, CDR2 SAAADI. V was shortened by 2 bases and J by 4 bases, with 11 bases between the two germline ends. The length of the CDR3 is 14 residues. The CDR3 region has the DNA TGCGCCAGCAGTGAGAATCCCGGGGGCTATGGCTACACCTTC. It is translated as CASSENPGGYGYTF.

The CDR3 is CASSDSGEGETQYF. CDR3 nucleotides: TGTGCCAGCAGTGATTCGGGGGAAGGAGAGACCCAGTACTTC. The chain is built from TRBV2 and TRBJ2-5; D is possibly TRBD2 (6 bases). V dropped 3 bases and J dropped 4 bases, with 12 bases sitting between them. CDR1 and CDR2 (germline): SNHLY, FYNNEI. The CDR3 covers 14 residues. Drawing the rest from reference TRBV2 and TRBJ2-5, the complete variable domain is EPEVTQTPSHQVTQMGQEVILRCVPISNHLYFYWYRQILGQKVEFLVSFYNNEISEKSEIFDDQFSVERPDGSNFTLKIRSTKLEDSAMYFCASSDSGEGETQYFGPGTRLLVL.

The CDR3 reads CASSGTGVGKLFF. DNA of the CDR3: TGTGCCAGTAGTGGGACAGGGGTTGGAAAACTGTTTTTT. The chain carries TRBV19 and TRBJ1-4; 10 nucleotides line up with TRBD1. CDR3 length: 13 residues. Germline V CDR1 and CDR2: LNHDA, SQIVND (reference sequence). The J segment lost 10 bases and the V segment lost 5 bases, leaving 4 bases of the junction unmatched.